The source of this T cell receptor (beta chain) is a study of identical twins. Study observations and caveats: Memory repertoires showed no such pattern, whereas abundant cord blood beta clonotypes carried fewer insertions.

This clonotype appeared many times. Its target is unknown. TCRdb redid the calling of the 5' RACE reads with MiXCR, one entry per CDR3 protein. The table records roughly 690,000 distinct CDR3 sequences, around 20% of them present only once. V shed 8 bases, J shed 1 base, and the junction held 7 bases outside the gene matches. This CDR3 has 15 amino acids. The sample was also reused in another study, on T cells expressing NK-cell markers.

Input material: PBMCs. The chain carries TRBV12-3 or TRBV12-4 and TRBJ2-3; 9 nucleotides match TRBD1. The receptor was derived from a woman under 30 in good health. CDR3 nucleotides: TGTGCCAGCGGGACAGGGAATGAGGGCACAGATACGCAGTATTTT. This gives the protein CASGTGNEGTDTQYF.